Listed here are 26 T cell receptor beta chains from one sample, sequenced in a study of technical replicates of blood from several donors. Data came from immunoSEQ multiplex PCR; TCRdb stores just in-frame clones and leaves some out. The data show roughly 79,000 clones, with about 81% seen just once and roughly 3.9% held by the top ten. Material: PBMCs. The receptors were gathered from a human donor in good health. Some clones in this sample may be carry-over from other donors' samples.

The chain couples TRBV7-9 to TRBJ2-2; 14 bases line up with TRBD2. The CDR3 length is 17 residues. Germline V gene sequence: CDR1 SEHNR, CDR2 FQNEAQ (reference sequence). V gave up 4 bases and J gave up 5 bases; unmatched junction bases: 6. The CDR3 DNA is TGTGCCAGCAGCTCTCGGACTAGCGGGGGGAATACCGGGGAGCTGTTTTTT. It translates to CASSSRTSGGNTGELFF. Full variable domain (missing parts from reference TRBV7-9 and TRBJ2-2): DTGVSQNPRHKITKRGQNVTFRCDPISEHNRLYWYRQTLGQGPEFLTYFQNEAQLEKSRLLSDRFSAERPKGSFSTLEIQRTEQGDSAMYLCASSSRTSGGNTGELFFGEGSRLTVL.

The CDR3 is CASSYNSGRGPIEQYF. As DNA, the CDR3 is TGTGCCAGCAGTTATAATAGCGGGAGGGGTCCGATCGAGCAGTACTTC. This rearrangement joins TRBV6-5 to TRBJ2-7; 11 nucleotides line up with TRBD2. The CDR3 contains 16 residues. The J segment lost 6 bases and the V segment lost 3 bases, leaving 10 bases of the junction unmatched. Germline V gene data show CDR1 as MNHEY and CDR2 as SVGAGI.

The chain has TRBV5-4 and TRBJ2-6, with D unresolved. The CDR3 consists of 15 residues. Germline V gives CDR1 SGHNT, CDR2 YYREEE (reference sequence). Trimming removed 2 bases at V and 2 bases at J, with 8 bases between. The CDR3 is CASSFSRTGANVLTF. The DNA of the CDR3 is TGTGCCAGCAGCTTTTCGAGGACTGGGGCCAACGTCCTGACTTTC.

This rearrangement joins TRBV6-5 to TRBJ2-3; TRBD1 is a possible D gene (6 bases). This CDR3 contains 13 residues. Germline CDR1 MNHEY, CDR2 SVGAGI. Deletions cut 6 bases from V and 5 bases from J, with 12 bases between. DNA for the CDR3: TGTGCCAGCAGGGGGGCAGGGAGAGATACGCAGTATTTT. This codes for CASRGAGRDTQYF.

This clone occurred a few times. This chain joins TRBV7-2 and TRBJ1-3, with TRBD1 matching 8 bases. Losses at the gene ends were 4 bases for V and 2 bases for J; bases not matched to a gene: 7. The CDR3 extends over 16 amino acids. In germline, CDR1 is SGHTA, CDR2 FQGNSA. CDR3 DNA: TGTGCCAGCAGCTACTCACGGACAGGGACTGGAAACACCATATATTTT. As protein: CASSYSRTGTGNTIYF.

The V and J genes are TRBV9 and TRBJ1-2; 7 bases agree with TRBD1. Germline-derived CDR1 and CDR2 are SGDLS and YYNGEE. V was pared by 2 bases and J by 0 bases, with 1 base of the junction left unmatched. This CDR3 spans 14 amino acids. The CDR3 DNA reads TGTGCCAGCAGCGTGGGACAGTCTAACTATGGCTACACCTTC. This translates into CASSVGQSNYGYTF.

The chain links TRBV18 to TRBJ2-7; TRBD1 matches at 7 bases. The CDR3 is 15 residues long. After removal of 3 bases from V and 3 bases from J, the junction contained 8 bases not matched to a gene. Germline V gene data show CDR1 as KGHSH and CDR2 as LQKENI. The CDR3 DNA reads TGTGCCAGCTCACCCGACAGGGTAGTGAACTACGAGCAGTACTTC. Protein sequence: CASSPDRVVNYEQYF.

This clone was seen only once. This sequence joins TRBV30 and TRBJ2-2, with 8 bases that match TRBD2. Per the germline V gene, CDR1 is GTSNPN and CDR2 is SVGIG (reference sequence). The CDR3 covers 17 residues. Trimming removed 6 bases from V and 3 bases from J; junction bases left unmatched: 15. The CDR3 region has the DNA TGTGCCTGCCGGGAGGGAGAGGTATTTGGTTACACCGGGGAGCTGTTTTTT. Translation gives CACREGEVFGYTGELFF. Full variable domain (outside the CDR3, taken from reference TRBV30 and TRBJ2-2): SQTIHQWPATLVQPVGSPLSLECTVEGTSNPNLYWYRQAAGRGLQLLFYSVGIGQISSEVPQNLSASRPQDRQFILSSKKLLLSDSGFYLCACREGEVFGYTGELFFGEGSRLTVL.

CDR3 sequence (DNA): TGCAGCGTTGTAGATTCAGGGGGGATCCACGAGCAGTACTTC. Protein sequence: CSVVDSGGIHEQYF. The rearrangement uses TRBV29-1 and TRBJ2-5; weak D call: TRBD1 (7 bases). The J call may be wrong; the DNA end is better matched by TRBJ2-7. This CDR3 contains 14 residues. CDR1 SQVTM and CDR2 ANQGSEA come from the germline V gene.

V is TRBV9 and J is TRBJ2-1; weak D call: TRBD2 (5 bases). The germline gives CDR1 SGDLS, CDR2 YYNGEE. The CDR3 loop spans 15 amino acids. V gave up 0 bases and J gave up 6 bases, with 13 bases separating them. This CDR3 is CASSVASGHFNEQFF. The CDR3 nucleotides are TGTGCCAGCAGCGTAGCAAGCGGTCATTTCAATGAGCAGTTCTTC.

This rearrangement joins TRBV29-1 to TRBJ2-7; TRBD2 matches 13 bases. The length of the CDR3 is 14 residues. Germline V CDR1 and CDR2: SQVTM, ANQGSEA. V shed 5 bases, J shed 3 bases, and the junction held 4 bases outside the gene matches. CDR3 sequence reads: CSVRTSGGGYEQYF. The CDR3 DNA sequence: TGCAGCGTTCGGACTAGCGGGGGAGGCTACGAGCAGTACTTC.

This rearrangement joins TRBV6-5 to TRBJ2-7; a possible D gene is TRBD1 (6 bases). Looked up from germline, CDR1 is MNHEY and CDR2 is SVGAGI. Trimming shortened V by 4 bases and J by 5 bases, and 15 bases separated the two germline ends. The CDR3 sequence is 14 residues long. The CDR3: CASSSRGRGHEQYF. The CDR3 DNA sequence: TGTGCCAGCAGTTCCAGGGGAAGAGGGCACGAGCAGTACTTC.

This clone was seen a few times. J is TRBJ1-5 and V is TRBV30, with D perhaps TRBD1 (5 bases). The CDR3 contains 12 residues. V lost 5 bases to trimming and J lost 6 bases, with 11 bases between them. The germline CDR1 and CDR2 sequences are GTSNPN and SVGIG (reference sequence). In DNA form, the CDR3 reads TGTGCCTGGTCGCAGGGTACTCAGCCCCAGCATTTT. Encoded protein: CAWSQGTQPQHF.

The V gene is TRBV29-1, the J gene TRBJ1-2, with 12 bases that match TRBD1. The CDR3 consists of 14 residues. Germline V CDR1 and CDR2: SQVTM, ANQGSEA. After removal of 6 bases from V and 8 bases from J, the junction contained 10 bases not matched to a gene. The CDR3 is CSVDRPGQGAGYTF. Here the CDR3 DNA reads TGCAGCGTCGACCGACCGGGACAGGGGGCCGGCTACACCTTC.

This clone occurred a few times. The chain has TRBV10-3 and TRBJ2-1; 12 bases match TRBD1. The CDR3 spans 14 residues. The germline V gene encodes CDR1 ENHRY and CDR2 SYGVKD. J was trimmed by 7 bases and V by 8 bases; bases with no gene match: 6. The CDR3 loop reads CAIEGTGGLNEQFF. Written as DNA, the CDR3 is TGTGCCATCGAGGGGACAGGGGGCTTAAATGAGCAGTTCTTC.

The rearrangement joins TRBV29-1 to TRBJ2-7, with a possible D match to TRBD1 (5 bases). The CDR3 totals 11 residues. The V end lost 5 bases, the J end lost 6 bases, and 11 bases lay between the germline ends. CDR1 and CDR2 from the germline V gene are SQVTM and ANQGSEA. The CDR3, as DNA: TGCAGCGTTACCCAGGGCGGCGAGCAGTACTTC. It codes for CSVTQGGEQYF.

The V gene is TRBV5-4, the J gene TRBJ2-1, with TRBD2 matching 9 bases. The CDR3 is 15 amino acids. The junction had 4 bases not matched to a gene; V was cut back by 1 base and J by 5 bases. The V gene's germline CDR1 is SGHNT and CDR2 YYREEE (reference sequence). CDR3 in DNA: TGTGCCAGCAGCTTGCCTAGCGGGATAGACAATGAGCAGTTCTTC. This sequence encodes CASSLPSGIDNEQFF.

The chain has TRBV15 and TRBJ2-7, with TRBD2 matching 8 bases. Germline V gene data show CDR1 as LNHNV and CDR2 as YYDKDF (reference sequence). V dropped 1 base and J dropped 3; count of bases not matched to a gene: 5. This CDR3 comprises 15 residues. CDR3 amino acids: CATSRVSAGDYEQYF. In DNA form, the CDR3 reads TGTGCCACCAGCAGAGTTTCAGCGGGAGACTACGAGCAGTACTTC. The full variable domain, in which reference TRBV15 and TRBJ2-7 provide the parts outside the CDR3, is DAMVIQNPRYQVTQFGKPVTLSCSQTLNHNVMYWYQQKSSQAPKLLFHYYDKDFNNEADTPDNFQSRRPNTSFCFLDIRSPGLGDTAMYLCATSRVSAGDYEQYFGPGTRLTVT.

This chain joins TRBV30 and TRBJ2-5, with 7 bases lining up with TRBD2. After removal of 4 bases from V and 5 bases from J, the junction contained 10 bases not matched to a gene. The CDR3 is 14 amino acids. CDR1 GTSNPN and CDR2 SVGIG come from the germline V gene (reference sequence). This CDR3 reads CAWTIGGYWETQYF. DNA for the CDR3: TGTGCCTGGACAATCGGGGGGTATTGGGAGACCCAGTACTTC.

The chain employs TRBV30 and TRBJ2-5, with 9 bases that match TRBD2. This CDR3 is 12 amino acids long. Germline assignment: CDR1 GTSNPN and CDR2 SVGIG (reference sequence). The trim removed 4 bases at V and 5 bases at J, leaving 2 bases unmatched. This chain's CDR3 is CAWTSGIETQYF. The CDR3 DNA sequence: TGTGCCTGGACTAGCGGGATCGAGACCCAGTACTTC. The variable domain in full, with the rest retrieved from reference TRBV30 and TRBJ2-5, is SQTIHQWPATLVQPVGSPLSLECTVEGTSNPNLYWYRQAAGRGLQLLFYSVGIGQISSEVPQNLSASRPQDRQFILSSKKLLLSDSGFYLCAWTSGIETQYFGPGTRLLVL.

The V gene is TRBV11-2, the J gene TRBJ2-5; perhaps TRBD1 as D (6 bases). The CDR3 has 15 amino acids. Trimming pared 4 bases from V and 4 bases from J, leaving 16 bases between. Germline CDR1 and CDR2: SGHAT and FQNNGV. The CDR3 sequence: CASSSALTGTETQYF. As DNA, the CDR3 is TGTGCCAGCAGCTCCGCCCTAACAGGGACAGAGACCCAGTACTTC.

The chain joins TRBV7-6 to TRBJ1-4; weak D call: TRBD1 (6 bases). The ends were cut back, 5 bases at V and 4 bases at J, with 14 bases in the middle. Per germline, CDR1 SGHVS and CDR2 FNYEAQ. CDR3 length equals 15 residues. CDR3 bases: TGTGCCAGCAGCCCTCTGACAGGTTATAATGAAAAACTGTTTTTT. It yields the protein CASSPLTGYNEKLFF. The entire variable domain, with the rest obtained from reference TRBV7-6 and TRBJ1-4, is as follows: GAGVSQSPRYKVTKRGQDVALRCDPISGHVSLYWYRQALGQGPEFLTYFNYEAQQDKSGLPNDRFSAERPEGSISTLTIQRTEQRDSAMYRCASSPLTGYNEKLFFGSGTQLSVL.

V and J are TRBV18 and TRBJ1-2; D is undetermined. Looked up from germline, CDR1 is KGHSH and CDR2 is LQKENI. The CDR3 is 14 residues long. Trimming left V 2 bases short and J 1 base short, with 8 bases between. DNA of the CDR3: TGTGCCAGCTCACCAACTGAATTTAACTATGGCTACACCTTC. It is translated as CASSPTEFNYGYTF. Using reference TRBV18 and TRBJ1-2 for the parts outside the CDR3, the full variable domain is NAGVMQNPRHLVRRRGQEARLRCSPMKGHSHVYWYRQLPEEGLKFMVYLQKENIIDESGMPKERFSAEFPKEGPSILRIQQVVRGDSAAYFCASSPTEFNYGYTFGSGTRLTVV.

In its sample, this clone was seen a few times. The rearrangement links TRBV11-3 to TRBJ2-3, with a weak D call TRBD2 (6 bases). The CDR3 runs to 13 residues. V was shortened by 9 bases and J by 6 bases, with 16 bases between the two germline ends. Germline loops: CDR1 SGHNT, CDR2 YENEEA. Here the CDR3 reads CASSLTSVDTQYF. The DNA for the CDR3 is TGTGCCAGTAGTCTGACTAGTGTCGATACGCAGTATTTT.

The chain recombines TRBV5-4 with TRBJ2-7; D is undetermined. Trimming removed 0 bases from V and 5 bases from J, with 9 bases in between. The CDR3 spans 13 residues. Germline CDR1 is SGHNT and CDR2 is YYREEE (reference sequence). In DNA form, the CDR3 reads TGTGCCAGCAGCTTGGGGCCAGGCCACGAGCAGTACTTC. This codes for CASSLGPGHEQYF.

Only one count was recorded for this clone. The V gene is TRBV18, the J gene TRBJ2-7; 7 bases align to TRBD2. The length of the CDR3 is 16 residues. After removal of 1 base from V and 0 bases from J, the junction contained 6 bases not matched to a gene. The germline V gene encodes CDR1 KGHSH and CDR2 LQKENI. The CDR3 here is CASSPREGHISYEQYF. CDR3 nucleotide sequence: TGTGCCAGCTCACCACGGGAGGGGCACATCTCCTACGAGCAGTACTTC.